These 31 T cell receptor beta chains came from one sample sequenced in a study of a mutant IDH1 vaccine in newly diagnosed glioma. Method: immunoSEQ multiplex PCR; TCRdb's copy keeps in-frame clones and lacks some. This sample carries 40,000 or so clones, 70% to 90% of them seen once, and the ten largest clones take 1.7%. These receptors lack a known antigen. Time point defined: week 5, during vaccination. Vaccination used 300 ug of mutant IDH1 20-mer peptide per dose, with topical imiquimod. The sample was PBMCs, taken from a glioma patient whose treatment included an IDH1 peptide vaccine. These receptors came from a man aged 35 to 55 with glioma.

The rearrangement uses TRBV5-8 and TRBJ1-1, with TRBD1 identical over 7 bases. J was trimmed by 5 bases and V by 0 bases; bases with no gene match: 16. The germline V gene has CDR1 SGHTS and CDR2 YDEGEE. The CDR3 length is 18 residues. The CDR3 region is CASSLGGGPALRGTEAFF. DNA for the CDR3: TGTGCCAGCAGCTTGGGAGGGGGCCCGGCCCTAAGAGGGACTGAAGCTTTCTTT.

V is TRBV5-5 and J is TRBJ2-7; D is possibly TRBD1 (5 bases). Trimming cost V 2 bases and J 1 base, with 7 bases left between them. The germline V gene encodes CDR1 SGHKS and CDR2 YYEKEE (reference sequence). The CDR3 covers 13 residues. In DNA form, the CDR3 reads TGTGCCAGCAGCTTCCAGGGATCCTACGAGCAGTACTTC. Translated: CASSFQGSYEQYF.

J is TRBJ2-3 and V is TRBV9; no clear D. The CDR3 has 14 amino acids. Germline CDR1 is SGDLS and CDR2 is YYNGEE. V lost 0 bases, J lost 4 bases, and 9 bases lay in between. The CDR3 spells CASSVDQWSDTQYF. In DNA, the CDR3 is TGTGCCAGCAGCGTAGATCAGTGGTCAGATACGCAGTATTTT. The full variable domain, its missing parts supplied by reference TRBV9 and TRBJ2-3, is DSGVTQTPKHLITATGQRVTLRCSPRSGDLSVYWYQQSLDQGLQFLIQYYNGEERAKGNILERFSAQQFPDLHSELNLSSLELGDSALYFCASSVDQWSDTQYFGPGTRLTVL.

V and J are TRBV7-8 and TRBJ2-7, with D possibly TRBD1 on 6 matching bases. The CDR3 consists of 14 residues. Trimming removed 5 bases from V and 0 bases from J, with 11 bases in between. Germline lookup yields CDR1 SGHVS and CDR2 FQNEAQ. CDR3 sequence: CASSSRQDSYEQYF. The DNA for the CDR3 is TGTGCCAGCAGCAGTCGACAGGACTCCTACGAGCAGTACTTC.

The CDR3 spells CASILRGGPVTSGNTIYF. The CDR3 region has the DNA TGTGCCAGCATCCTTCGGGGGGGGCCCGTGACCTCTGGAAACACCATATATTTT. The genes are TRBV2 and TRBJ1-3, with D tentatively TRBD1 (6 bases). V was shortened by 7 bases and J by 0 bases, with 22 bases between the two germline ends. This CDR3 comprises 18 residues. Germline V gene data show CDR1 as SNHLY and CDR2 as FYNNEI.

This chain links TRBV5-4 with TRBJ1-2; D call uncertain. Per the germline V gene, CDR1 is SGHNT and CDR2 is YYREEE (reference sequence). The V end lost 3 bases, the J end lost 2 bases, and 17 bases lay between the germline ends. The CDR3 loop spans 16 amino acids. This CDR3 is CASSSKTDLGNYGYTF. The CDR3 bases are TGTGCCAGCAGCTCTAAGACGGACTTGGGGAACTATGGCTACACCTTC.

This sequence joins TRBV7-9 and TRBJ2-2; no reliable D call. Germline V gene lookup returns CDR1 SEHNR and CDR2 FQNEAQ (reference sequence). The CDR3 totals 16 residues. Trimming took 0 bases from V and 0 from J, leaving 8 bases between them. CDR3 in DNA: TGTGCCAGCAGCTTAGCAGACTGGGCGAACACCGGGGAGCTGTTTTTT. Its translation is CASSLADWANTGELFF. Together with reference TRBV7-9 and TRBJ2-2, the CDR3 gives the full variable domain: DTGVSQNPRHKITKRGQNVTFRCDPISEHNRLYWYRQTLGQGPEFLTYFQNEAQLEKSRLLSDRFSAERPKGSFSTLEIQRTEQGDSAMYLCASSLADWANTGELFFGEGSRLTVL.

This rearrangement joins TRBV27 to TRBJ1-4; 12 bases fit TRBD1. The germline V gene encodes CDR1 MNHEY and CDR2 SMNVEV (reference sequence). This CDR3 is 19 amino acids long. V trimming: 4 bases; J trimming: 1 base; junction bases outside the gene matches: 10. The CDR3 loop reads CASSSAGQGARGTNEKLFF. The CDR3 DNA reads as TGTGCCAGCAGTTCCGCGGGACAGGGGGCGCGAGGAACTAATGAAAAACTGTTTTTT.

V is TRBV25-1 and J is TRBJ2-3, with D possibly being TRBD2 (6 bases). Germline V gives CDR1 MGHDK, CDR2 SYGVNS. The CDR3 is 14 residues long. The V gene lost 1 base and the J gene lost 4 bases, with 9 bases spanning the gap. CDR3 region: CASSEFRGSDTQYF. The DNA of the CDR3 is TGTGCCAGCAGTGAATTTCGGGGGTCAGATACGCAGTATTTT.

The rearrangement uses TRBV5-4 and TRBJ2-5; 10 nucleotides line up with TRBD1. This CDR3 has 14 amino acids. The V gene's germline CDR1 is SGHNT and CDR2 YYREEE (reference sequence). J lost 4 bases, V lost 5 bases, and 5 bases had no gene match. CDR3 amino acids: CASSRQGATETQYF. CDR3 in DNA: TGTGCCAGCAGTAGACAGGGGGCGACAGAGACCCAGTACTTC.

The chain uses TRBV10-2 and TRBJ2-2; D may match TRBD1 or TRBD2 (5 bases each). Germline V gene sequence: CDR1 WSHSY, CDR2 SAAADI. Trimming shortened V by 4 bases and J by 5 bases, and 14 bases separated the two germline ends. The CDR3 spans 15 residues. The CDR3 is CASSGGLRRTGELFF. For the CDR3, the DNA is TGCGCCAGCAGTGGGGGGTTACGGAGGACCGGGGAGCTGTTTTTT.

J is TRBJ2-2 and V is TRBV19; D remains ambiguous. CDR1 and CDR2 (germline): LNHDA, SQIVND (reference sequence). The CDR3 loop spans 11 amino acids. V was shortened by 11 bases and J by 6 bases, with 10 bases between the two germline ends. CDR3 loop: CAGSFAGELFF. As DNA, the CDR3 is TGTGCCGGCTCCTTTGCCGGGGAGCTGTTTTTT.

The chain has TRBV27 and TRBJ2-7, with unresolved D. V dropped 6 bases and J dropped 3 bases, with 18 bases sitting between them. CDR1 is MNHEY and CDR2 is SMNVEV in the germline V gene (reference sequence). The CDR3 has 15 residues. The CDR3, as DNA: TGTGCCAGCAGACCCCTAATTGCTCCGGGCTACGAGCAGTACTTC. Amino acids: CASRPLIAPGYEQYF.

The rearrangement links TRBV4-3 to TRBJ1-4; possible D gene TRBD1, 5 bases. This CDR3 spans 17 amino acids. Germline CDR1 is LGHNA and CDR2 is YSLEER. V was cut by 3 bases and J by 8 bases, with 22 bases left in between. The CDR3 protein is CASSQDTFDRLGEKLFF. The CDR3 DNA reads as TGCGCCAGCAGCCAGGACACTTTCGACAGATTGGGCGAAAAACTGTTTTTT.

This chain joins TRBV7-9 and TRBJ2-3; 8 bases are a match to TRBD2. The V and J ends lost 2 bases and 3 bases, in that order; junction bases with no gene match: 13. The germline gives CDR1 SEHNR, CDR2 FQNEAQ (reference sequence). This CDR3 has 18 residues. In nucleotides, the CDR3 is TGTGCCAGCAGCTTATACACGGGAGGGACCTCGGGGACAGATACGCAGTATTTT. It is translated as CASSLYTGGTSGTDTQYF.

The chain uses TRBV18 and TRBJ2-3; no definite D call. Germline V CDR1 and CDR2: KGHSH, LQKENI. CDR3 length equals 14 residues. The ends were cut back, 4 bases at V and 1 base at J, with 9 bases in the middle. The CDR3 nucleotides read TGTGCCAGCTCACAAGAGACGGGCACAGATACGCAGTATTTT. It specifies CASSQETGTDTQYF.

The V gene is TRBV25-1, the J gene TRBJ2-3, with a tentative D call TRBD2 (5 bases). This CDR3 region has 13 residues. Germline CDR1 reads MGHDK; CDR2 reads SYGVNS. Trimming pared 3 bases from V and 5 bases from J, leaving 9 bases between. The DNA for the CDR3 is TGTGCCAGCAGTGATCGACTAAAAGATACGCAGTATTTT. It codes for CASSDRLKDTQYF.

This clone was recorded once. The CDR3 spells CASSLGYTNTGELFF. The CDR3 nucleotides read TGTGCCAGCAGCTTGGGTTACACGAACACCGGGGAGCTGTTTTTT. The chain joins TRBV5-4 to TRBJ2-2; the D is unclear. Germline CDR1 and CDR2: SGHNT and YYREEE (reference sequence). With 0 bases removed from V and 0 bases from J, the gap between germline ends came to 6 bases. This CDR3 has 15 amino acids.

The chain carries TRBV7-9 and TRBJ2-6, with 8 nucleotides matching TRBD1. Losses at the gene ends were 6 bases for V and 2 bases for J; bases not matched to a gene: 3. Germline CDR1 SEHNR, CDR2 FQNEAQ (reference sequence). CDR3 length equals 15 residues. The CDR3 DNA reads as TGTGCCAGCAGTCCACAGGGGGCTGGGGCCAACGTCCTGACTTTC. As protein: CASSPQGAGANVLTF.

J is TRBJ2-3 and V is TRBV7-6; the D is unclear. V dropped 3 bases and J dropped 3 bases, with 4 bases sitting between them. From germline, CDR1 is SGHVS and CDR2 FNYEAQ. The CDR3 extends over 12 amino acids. CDR3 amino acids: CASSLITDTQYF. In nucleotides, the CDR3 is TGTGCCAGCAGCTTGATTACAGATACGCAGTATTTT.

The chain recombines TRBV5-6 with TRBJ2-1; D remains unclear. This CDR3 is 16 amino acids long. Germline V gene data show CDR1 as SGHDT and CDR2 as YYEEEE. V lost 1 base and J lost 1, with 12 bases in between. The CDR3 sequence is CASSLTVAESYNEQFF. The DNA of the CDR3 is TGTGCCAGCAGCTTGACTGTGGCGGAATCCTACAATGAGCAGTTCTTC. The whole variable domain, filled in from reference TRBV5-6 and TRBJ2-1, reads DAGVTQSPTHLIKTRGQQVTLRCSPKSGHDTVSWYQQALGQGPQFIFQYYEEEERQRGNFPDRFSGHQFPNYSSELNVNALLLGDSALYLCASSLTVAESYNEQFFGPGTRLTVL.

This clone was seen only a few times. The chain has TRBV10-1 and TRBJ2-3, with 7 nucleotides matching TRBD2. V was pared by 0 bases and J by 4 bases, with 10 bases of the junction left unmatched. This CDR3 spans 17 amino acids. Germline CDR1 WNHNN, CDR2 SYGVQD (reference sequence). The CDR3 sequence is CASSESNPAGPADTQYF. CDR3 nucleotides: TGCGCCAGCAGTGAGTCGAATCCAGCGGGACCCGCAGATACGCAGTATTTT.

CDR3 residues: CSVSGDTSYEQYF. CDR3 sequence (DNA): TGCAGCGTGTCCGGGGACACGTCCTACGAGCAGTACTTC. The rearrangement joins TRBV29-1 to TRBJ2-7; TRBD1 is a possible D gene (6 bases). This CDR3 is 13 amino acids long. The germline V gene has CDR1 SQVTM and CDR2 ANQGSEA. Trimming pared 6 bases from V and 1 base from J, leaving 13 bases between.

The rearrangement uses TRBV21-1 and TRBJ1-1. TRBV21-1 is deemed a pseudogene. This CDR3 has 19 residues. The chain's CDR3 is CASSKFGGRNPGGNTEAFF. The CDR3 nucleotides read TGTGCCAGCAGCAAGTTTGGGGGGCGCAATCCCGGTGGGAACACTGAAGCTTTCTTT.

The V and J genes are TRBV4-1 and TRBJ2-3; no firm D call. CDR3 length: 14 amino acids. The V gene lost 0 bases and the J gene lost 2 bases, with 6 bases spanning the gap. Germline values: CDR1 MGHRA, CDR2 YSYEKL. CDR3 nucleotides: TGCGCCAGCAGCCAAGACGACAACACAGATACGCAGTATTTT. Translation: CASSQDDNTDTQYF.

The chain is built from TRBV7-3 and TRBJ2-5; D is uncertain. The CDR3 sequence is 13 residues long. CDR1 is SGHTA, CDR2 FQGTGA, per germline. V was shortened by 4 bases and J by 1 base, with 7 bases between the two germline ends. The CDR3 reads CASSSLSQETQYF. The CDR3 DNA follows: TGTGCCAGCAGCTCCCTCTCCCAAGAGACCCAGTACTTC. Full variable domain (remainder filled in from reference TRBV7-3 and TRBJ2-5): GAGVSQTPSNKVTEKGKYVELRCDPISGHTALYWYRQSLGQGPEFLIYFQGTGAADDSGLPNDRFFAVRPEGSVSTLKIQRTERGDSAVYLCASSSLSQETQYFGPGTRLLVL.

The V call is TRBV19, the J call TRBJ2-7; 7 bases match TRBD1. The junction had 9 bases not matched to a gene; V was cut back by 5 bases and J by 2 bases. CDR1 LNHDA and CDR2 SQIVND come from the germline V gene (reference sequence). CDR3 length: 15 residues. CDR3 residues: CASSRFGQDAYEQYF. Written as DNA, the CDR3 is TGTGCCAGTAGTCGTTTCGGACAGGACGCCTACGAGCAGTACTTC.

The V and J genes are TRBV2 and TRBJ1-5; a weak D match, TRBD1 (6 bases). CDR3 length: 13 residues. Per germline, CDR1 SNHLY and CDR2 FYNNEI. Deletions cut 8 bases from V and 1 base from J, with 9 bases between. The CDR3 sequence is CASGGQSNQPQHF. The CDR3 coding sequence is TGTGCCAGCGGAGGACAGAGCAATCAGCCCCAGCATTTT.

The chain combines TRBV28 with TRBJ2-2, with 8 bases identical to TRBD1. Unmatched junction bases numbered 4, after V lost 6 bases and J lost 7 bases. This CDR3 has 13 residues. The germline V gene has CDR1 MDHEN and CDR2 SYDVKM. The CDR3 reads CASSSGGIGELFF. DNA for the CDR3: TGTGCCAGCAGCTCAGGGGGCATCGGGGAGCTGTTTTTT.

This clone showed up just a few times. V gene TRBV2 combines with J gene TRBJ1-2; D is unclear. Germline CDR1 is SNHLY and CDR2 is FYNNEI. CDR3 length equals 11 residues. In DNA form, the CDR3 reads TGTGGGATAGAGACTAACTATGGCTACACCTTC. Translated, it gives CGIETNYGYTF. Based on the CDR3 plus reference TRBV2 and TRBJ1-2, the full variable domain is EPEVTQTPSHQVTQMGQEVILRCVPISNHLYFYWYRQILGQKVEFLVSFYNNEISEKSEIFDDQFSVERPDGSNFTLKIRSTKLEDSAMYFCGIETNYGYTFGSGTRLTVV.

The V call is TRBV4-1, the J call TRBJ2-2, with D possibly matching TRBD1 (6 bases). Germline loops: CDR1 MGHRA, CDR2 YSYEKL. The CDR3 runs 18 residues. Trimming pared 2 bases from V and 5 bases from J, leaving 21 bases between. Here the CDR3 DNA reads TGCGCCAGCAGCCAACCCCGGGACAAGGGATTGGTAACCGGGGAGCTGTTTTTT. It codes for CASSQPRDKGLVTGELFF.